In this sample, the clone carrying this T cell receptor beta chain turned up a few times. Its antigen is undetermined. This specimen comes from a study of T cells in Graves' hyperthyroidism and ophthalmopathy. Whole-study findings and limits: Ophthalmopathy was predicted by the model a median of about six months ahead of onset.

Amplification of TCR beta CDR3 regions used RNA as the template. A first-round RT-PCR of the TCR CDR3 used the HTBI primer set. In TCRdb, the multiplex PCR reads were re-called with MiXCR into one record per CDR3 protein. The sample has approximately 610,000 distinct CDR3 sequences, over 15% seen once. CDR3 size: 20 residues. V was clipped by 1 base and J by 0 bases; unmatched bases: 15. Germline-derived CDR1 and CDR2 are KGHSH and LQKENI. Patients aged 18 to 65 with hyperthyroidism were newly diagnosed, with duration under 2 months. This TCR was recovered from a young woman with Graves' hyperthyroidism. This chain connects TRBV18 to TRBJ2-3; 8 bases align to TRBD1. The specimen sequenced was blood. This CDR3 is CASSPRGARGRGPSTDTQYF. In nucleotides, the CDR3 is TGTGCCAGCTCACCACGAGGGGCCAGGGGGCGAGGACCTAGCACAGATACGCAGTATTTT.